In its sample, the clone carrying this TCR beta chain was seen a few times. TCRdb reprocessed the 5' RACE reads with MiXCR, giving one entry per CDR3 protein. The sample contains about 81,000 distinct CDR3 sequences, roughly 15% of which appear only once. These data are taken from a study of human T cells and chemical hapten exposure. Unfractionated whole blood yielded total RNA. This TCR was recovered from a female donor in good health.

Written as DNA, the CDR3 is TGTGCCAGCAGTTTAGGCCCTGCAGAGGGCTCTGGAAACACCATATATTTT. Its translation: CASSLGPAEGSGNTIYF. This chain connects TRBV12-3 or TRBV12-4 to TRBJ1-3; D unclear. The V end was cut by 1 base, the J end by 0 bases, with 13 bases between. The CDR3 consists of 17 residues.